What follows is one T cell receptor (beta chain) and its context. One junction end does not reproduce the germline sequence, and a read error may be involved. From germline, CDR1 is SSHAT and CDR2 FNYEAQ (reference sequence). There are 15 residues in the CDR3. On cycle 4 day 1 and cycle 7 day 1, as well as at baseline, blood was sampled. The assay was immunoSEQ multiplex PCR, and TCRdb's table has in-frame clones only and misses some. The sample shows more than 70,000 clones, nearly 90% of them seen only once. The source of the sample is a study of OX40 agonist ivuxolimab in advanced cancers. Study-wide background: Patients undergoing dose escalation presented with hepatocellular carcinoma, melanoma, renal cell or head and neck cancer. There were three patients with partial responses, one having hepatocellular carcinoma and two cutaneous melanoma.

The specimen comprised CD4+ or CD8+ T cells sorted from blood, sampled in a trial of the OX40 agonist ivuxolimab. The chain links TRBV7-7 to TRBJ1-3; D call uncertain. This TCR was recovered from an adult with an advanced solid tumor such as melanoma, head and neck, liver or kidney cancer. The CDR3 region is CASSLGPGYGNTIYF. As DNA, the CDR3 is TGTGCTAGCAGCTTAGGCCCGGGGTACGGAAACACCATATATTTT. Full variable domain (outside the CDR3, taken from reference TRBV7-7 and TRBJ1-3): GAGVSQSPRYKVTKRGQDVTLRCDPISSHATLYWYQQALGQGPEFLTYFNYEAQPDKSGLPSDRFSAERPEGSISTLTIQRTEQRDSAMYRCASSLGPGYGNTIYFGEGSWLTVV.